What follows is one T cell receptor beta chain and its context. This clone was seen once. Its antigen target is currently unknown. There are no base qualities to consult, and no much larger clone falls within one base. V lost 4 bases and J lost 4 bases, and the count of bases not matched to a germline gene is 8. The germline V gene supplies CDR1 SGHRS and CDR2 YFSETQ. The CDR3 runs 15 amino acids, cysteine and phenylalanine included. This entry keeps only the CDR3 DNA: 45 bases, framed from base 1. Collaborating institutions collected whole blood in K2EDTA tubes following their own protocols. Collaborator samples were shipped for TCRbeta analysis as frozen whole blood, isolated PBMCs, or DNA extracted from either sample type. The data stem from a study of blood T cell repertoires in COVID-19 (dated by TCRdb to the early 2020s). The study in broad terms: Samples covering the acute and convalescent phases of COVID-19 were provided by collaborators in the United States, Italy and Spain. Nearly every sample came with metadata listing a de-identified subject ID, COVID-19 status, age in years and sex. Where HLA class I and class II types were available, the types were taken from metadata supplied by the sample provider, not from assay-based typing. The samples were drawn from two sources: the first 160 participants of the ongoing ImmuneRACE study, and 950 to 1,500 subjects contributed by 6 global collaborators. Subjects who had been exposed to COVID-19, were actively infected with it, or had recovered from it provided the deeply sampled blood TCRbeta repertoires that made up the dataset. The repertoires were made available in a free public database intended to serve as a resource for research on the immune response to SARS-CoV-2. The prospective study material was composed of cDNA or gDNA derived from T cells, B-cell-depleted T cells, or PBMCs. What the work shows at the level of the full study, not this receptor alone: How much clinical and demographic metadata was included differed by source and by participant, and the metadata was provided uncurated.

The immunoSEQ Assay, a bias-controlled multiplex PCR, was used to amplify TCRbeta CDR3 regions from genomic DNA. In the original analysis: Within the assay, amplification of reference gene primers was used to estimate how many nucleated cells each sample contained. Sequence reads were collapsed and filtered to measure the absolute abundance of every unique TCRbeta CDR3 rearrangement. For each sample, productive Simpson clonality was calculated by taking the square root of Simpson's diversity index across productive rearrangements. Held by TCRdb, this immuneACCESS table contains in-frame sequences only and omits some clones. Under half of the omission traces to an unresolved V gene where checked; the cause of the rest is unknown. V and J calls plus clone size are reproduced from that table; the DNA served to infer D and trimming. The sample table records about 150,000 clones; around nine tenths of these occur just once. Jointly, the top ten make up 5% to 6% of the sample.

The sequence was collected from a human donor in a cohort sampled during active COVID-19. Here the chain combines TRBV5-1 and TRBJ2-5, with 9 bases aligning to TRBD2. The sample consisted of peripheral blood. The bases are TGCGCCAGCAGCCTTGGGACTAGCTTTATAGAGACCCAGTACTTC. This yields the protein CASSLGTSFIETQYF.